The 6 T cell receptor beta chains listed next were all sequenced from one sample in a study of T cells after yellow fever vaccination (dated by TCRdb to the late 2010s). Library preparation used 5' RACE. Instrument on record: Illumina NovaSeq 6000. TCRdb took the public reads, trimmed them with fastp at Q25, ran MiXCR for clone calling and kept in-frame beta chains. Here each entry gathers all rows of one CDR3 protein and keeps the most common genes and DNA. This sample is represented by some 240,000 distinct CDR3 sequences; about 3.9% of them were singletons. The ten largest clonotypes hold under 20% of the sample. The sample's treatment or condition label, in plain terms: live attenuated yellow fever vaccine strain. The material was PBMCs, obtained 15 days after the yellow fever booster vaccination. These receptors originate from a man between 18 and 35 years old who received the YFV17D yellow fever vaccine.

This clonotype was seen ten or more times. This chain joins TRBV11-2 and TRBJ2-6, with D unresolved. Germline-derived CDR1 and CDR2 are SGHAT and FQNNGV. The CDR3 length is 13 residues. Deletions cut 8 bases from V and 0 bases from J, with 5 bases between. In nucleotides, the CDR3 is TGTGCCAGCCTCATCTCTGGGGCCAACGTCCTGACTTTC. This encodes CASLISGANVLTF.

In its sample, this clonotype was seen many times. This chain links TRBV27 with TRBJ2-7, with TRBD1 as a possible D gene (6 bases). In germline, CDR1 is MNHEY, CDR2 SMNVEV (reference sequence). V dropped 9 bases and J dropped 2 bases, with 14 bases sitting between them. The CDR3 loop spans 13 amino acids. The CDR3 nucleotides read TGTGCCAGGGGCCATGGGGGCCCCTACGAGCAGTACGTC. Its protein product is CARGHGGPYEQYV.

This clonotype was counted ten times or more. The gene calls are TRBV5-1 and TRBJ2-7; no clear D gene. V was clipped by 1 base and J by 2 bases, with 13 bases between them. This CDR3 has 15 residues. The germline gives CDR1 SGHRS, CDR2 YFSETQ. CDR3 protein: CASSLKSYLTYEQYF. The CDR3, as DNA: TGCGCCAGCAGCTTGAAGAGCTACCTTACCTACGAGCAGTACTTC.

Concerning this clonotype itself: Being one base from a much bigger clone, this may be a read error. The V and J genes are TRBV4-3 and TRBJ2-3, with D perhaps matching TRBD1 (8 bases). CDR1 is LGHNA, CDR2 YSLEER, per germline. Trimming shortened V by 2 bases and J by 1 base, and 22 bases separated the two germline ends. CDR3 length: 19 residues. This chain's CDR3 is CASSQKGPGGQAGTDTQYF. The CDR3, as DNA: TGCGCCAGCAGCCAAAAGGGTCCGGGGGGACAGGCTGGCACAGATACGCAGTATTTT.

This clonotype has at least ten counts. The chain has TRBV12-3 or TRBV12-4 and TRBJ1-2, with D perhaps matching TRBD1 (5 bases). The CDR3 length is 16 residues. Trimming removed 3 bases from V and 6 bases from J, with 20 bases in between. CDR3 sequence (DNA): TGTGCCAGCAGTTTTCTCTCTACGTGGCAGGGAGATGGCTACACCTTC. Translated, it gives CASSFLSTWQGDGYTF.

This clonotype was seen ten or more times. The CDR3 bases are TGTGCCAGCAGTTTAAGGGGACACCCGGAAAAACTGTTTTTT. Translated, it gives CASSLRGHPEKLFF. The gene calls are TRBV27 and TRBJ1-4; TRBD1 might be the D (6 bases). V was pared by 2 bases and J by 8 bases, with 12 bases between. CDR1 MNHEY and CDR2 SMNVEV come from the germline V gene (reference sequence). CDR3 length: 14 residues.